This is a list of T cell receptor beta chains from one sample in a study of T cell responses to AZD1222 COVID-19 vaccine. Assay used: immunoSEQ multiplex PCR; TCRdb lists only in-frame clones, some missing. The table includes 50,000 to 65,000 clones, over 85% detected once. Sequencing was performed on peripheral blood, taken on day 0 of AZD1222 vaccination. Receptors were obtained from an adult in good health. The CDR3 runs from the conserved cysteine through the conserved F or W. Each record gives: J gene, V gene, CDR3 length, CDR3 protein.

>TRBJ1-6|TRBV6-2/TRBV6-3|15
CASSYSSRGPSPLHF
>TRBJ1-2|TRBV18|15
CASSTPGQSFYGYTF
>TRBJ2-1|TRBV2|16
CASSELFTTKPNEQFF
>TRBJ1-1|TRBV5-1|13
CASRSQGNTEAFF
>TRBJ1-2|TRBV7-9|14
CASSFAGSIDGYTF
>TRBJ2-7|TRBV7-2|14
CASSFVGGSYEQYF
>TRBJ2-5|TRBV9|13
CASSFGLQETQYF
>TRBJ2-2|TRBV14|15
CASSHRLLGSGELFF
>TRBJ2-1|TRBV6-5|13
CASSYSYSNEQFF
>TRBJ1-1|TRBV5-5|15
CASSHGQGTNTEAFF
>TRBJ1-4|TRBV28|14
CASSSPGSNEKLFF
>TRBJ2-7|TRBV5-1|12
CASSGVSYEQYF
>TRBJ2-1|TRBV3-1/TRBV3-2|14
CASSHTGSHNEQFF
>TRBJ1-5|TRBV7-2|15
CASSLGGHSNQPQHF
>TRBJ1-2|TRBV25-1|10
CALQGSGYTF
>TRBJ2-1|TRBV4-2|19
CASSHEGTSGGASYNEQFF
>TRBJ1-3|TRBV10-3|18
CAISEPWLGEVRGNTIYF
>TRBJ2-1|TRBV11-2|12
CASSLGTGEQFF
>TRBJ1-5|TRBV18|16
CASSPRDRGGNQPQHF
>TRBJ1-1|TRBV6-5|13
CAIASGQGSEAFF
>TRBJ1-6|TRBV3-1/TRBV3-2|14
CASSAGGWGSPLHF
>TRBJ2-1|TRBV2|19
CASSGWASGGDSSYNEQFF
>TRBJ1-1|TRBV7-9|14
CASSLDTANTEAFF
>TRBJ2-7|TRBV11-2|15
CASSGGGQITYEQYF
>TRBJ1-1|TRBV2|13
CASSATVNTEAFF
>TRBJ1-1|TRBV6-5|13
CASKKGGNTEAFF
>TRBJ2-1|TRBV5-4|15
CASSLLDRNYNEQFF
>TRBJ1-1|TRBV27|14
CASRRDRTDTEAFF
>TRBJ1-5|TRBV4-2|15
CASSQDAAQDQPQHF
>TRBJ1-5|TRBV2|13
CASSAGVNQPQHF
>TRBJ1-1|TRBV19|15
CASSRAEGLNTEAFF
>TRBJ1-6|TRBV5-1|14
CASSGTAINSPLHF